This TCR beta chain was captured in a study of blood T cell repertoires in COVID-19. As for the study in general: The United States, Italy and Spain were the sources of the acute and convalescent COVID-19 samples.

Per germline, CDR1 LNHDA and CDR2 SQIVND (reference sequence). The CDR3 consists of 16 residues. V lost 6 bases, J lost 3 bases, and 14 bases stayed unmatched. Original data processing: Quantification of nucleated cells was approximated via reference gene primer amplification. The assay was immunoSEQ multiplex PCR, and TCRdb's table has in-frame clones only and misses some. The D gene and trimming were derived from the DNA, and the V and J assignments and clone size from that table. In the table there are some 200,000 clones, roughly 91% of which are singletons. This TCR derives from a man aged 35 to 55 with active or convalescent COVID-19. The rearrangement joins TRBV19 to TRBJ2-7; 7 bases are shared with TRBD1. Sequencing was done on a sample of peripheral blood. The DNA of the CDR3 is TGTGCCAGTAGACCGATGGACAGGAGCCCCAACTACGAGCAGTACTTC. Its protein product is CASRPMDRSPNYEQYF.